Each of the 22 T cell receptor beta chains below was sequenced from the same sample in a study of blood T cell repertoires in COVID-19. Here immunoSEQ multiplex PCR was the method, and the copy in TCRdb shows in-frame clones only, minus some. The data contain 300,000 to 350,000 clones, roughly nine tenths of them seen just once; the ten biggest clones take up roughly 3.9%. What was sequenced was PBMCs or T cells enriched from blood (not recorded which). These TCRs come from a woman aged 25-40 years who had been exposed to COVID-19.

In DNA, the CDR3 is TGTGCCAAGAAGGCCCCCGGACAGGGTCCCGGCTACACCTTC. As protein: CAKKAPGQGPGYTF. The chain couples TRBV6-5 to TRBJ1-2; 8 bases line up with TRBD1. The CDR3 length is 14 residues. Germline loops: CDR1 MNHEY, CDR2 SVGAGI. The ends lost 10 bases at V and 8 bases at J; junction bases unmatched: 15.

This chain connects TRBV3-1 (or the pseudogene TRBV3-2) to TRBJ2-5, with 13 bases fitting TRBD2. The CDR3 is 18 amino acids. Looked up from germline, CDR1 is LGHDT and CDR2 is YNNKEL (reference sequence). After removal of 4 bases from V and 0 bases from J, the junction contained 8 bases not matched to a gene. In DNA form, the CDR3 reads TGTGCCAGCAGCCGAGAACGGACTAGCGGGGGATACCAAGAGACCCAGTACTTC. Translated, it gives CASSRERTSGGYQETQYF.

Concerning this clone itself: Relative to the germline gene, one junction end is altered; a read error may explain this. This chain links TRBV5-1 with TRBJ1-3; D is perhaps TRBD1 (5 bases). Germline CDR1 is SGHRS and CDR2 is YFSETQ. The CDR3 has 16 residues. The CDR3 is CASSLGGTDSGNTIYF. The DNA of the CDR3 is TGCGCCAGCAGTTTGGGCGGGACGGACTCTGGAAACACCATATATTTT.

The rearrangement uses TRBV24-1 and TRBJ1-2; TRBD1 is a possible D gene (5 bases). The CDR3 length is 14 residues. With 11 bases removed from V and 3 bases from J, the gap between germline ends came to 18 bases. Germline V gene data show CDR1 as KGHDR and CDR2 as SFDVKD. CDR3: CANKCREGDYGYTF. The CDR3 coding sequence is TGTGCCAACAAATGCAGGGAAGGGGACTATGGCTACACCTTC.

The rearrangement uses TRBV5-1 and TRBJ2-1, with TRBD2 matching over 7 bases. V shed 1 base, J shed 2 bases, and the junction held 15 bases outside the gene matches. This CDR3 spans 19 amino acids. Germline V gives CDR1 SGHRS, CDR2 YFSETQ. The CDR3 protein is CASSLKLGRGYVTYNEQFF. The DNA of the CDR3 is TGCGCCAGCAGCTTGAAGTTAGGGCGGGGGTACGTCACCTACAATGAGCAGTTCTTC.

V is TRBV4-1 and J is TRBJ1-3; D not certain. Trimming pared 1 base from V and 8 bases from J, leaving 9 bases between. The germline gives CDR1 MGHRA, CDR2 YSYEKL. This CDR3 comprises 13 residues. CDR3 DNA sequence: TGCGCCAGCAGCCAAGTCGGCGGCGACACCATATATTTT. Its translation is CASSQVGGDTIYF.

The J gene is TRBJ2-5, the V gene TRBV24-1; 7 bases map to TRBD2. V lost 2 bases and J lost 5; bases outside the gene matches: 7. This CDR3 is 15 amino acids long. Germline assignment: CDR1 KGHDR and CDR2 SFDVKD. The CDR3 DNA reads as TGTGCCACCAGTGATTCGGGAGGTTCTTGGGAGACCCAGTACTTC. It is translated as CATSDSGGSWETQYF.

The rearrangement joins TRBV2 to TRBJ2-2; D not resolved. V was clipped by 4 bases and J by 5 bases, with 11 bases between them. CDR3 length equals 14 residues. Germline CDR1 SNHLY, CDR2 FYNNEI. In DNA form, the CDR3 reads TGTGCCAGCAGTGGGGCAGCACTTACCGGGGAGCTGTTTTTT. It encodes CASSGAALTGELFF.

The gene calls are TRBV4-1 and TRBJ2-1; 10 positions match TRBD2. From germline, CDR1 is MGHRA and CDR2 YSYEKL. V lost 3 bases to trimming and J lost 5 bases; unmatched junction nucleotides: 25. CDR3 length: 22 residues. DNA of the CDR3: TGCGCCAGCAGCCATCTAGGGATGTCGGGCCTTATACTAGCGGGGACGCACAATGAGCAGTTCTTC. Translation: CASSHLGMSGLILAGTHNEQFF.

This clone was recorded a few times. This sequence joins TRBV5-8 and TRBJ2-1, with 14 bases that match TRBD2. Trimming at V came to 2 bases and at J to 6 bases, leaving 10 bases not matched to a gene. The CDR3 has 18 amino acids. CDR1 is SGHTS, CDR2 YDEGEE, per germline. CDR3 residues: CASSLMTSGGAWVNEQFF. CDR3 bases: TGTGCCAGCAGCTTAATGACTAGCGGGGGGGCCTGGGTCAATGAGCAGTTCTTC.

J is TRBJ1-6 and V is TRBV3-1 (or the pseudogene TRBV3-2), with 8 bases aligning to TRBD1. Germline V gene sequence: CDR1 LGHDT, CDR2 YNNKEL (reference sequence). This CDR3 has 16 residues. With V trimmed by 6 bases and J by 7 bases, 11 bases remained unmatched. As DNA, the CDR3 is TGTGCCAGCAGACAATCGACAGGGGCAAAGAATTCACCCCTCCACTTT. Translation gives CASRQSTGAKNSPLHF.

The chain uses TRBV2 and TRBJ1-4, with D unresolved. CDR1 is SNHLY and CDR2 is FYNNEI in the germline V gene. There are 13 residues in the CDR3. V lost 7 bases and J lost 8, with 14 bases in between. CDR3 sequence reads: CASMFPFEEKLFF. For the CDR3, the DNA is TGTGCCAGCATGTTTCCTTTTGAGGAAAAACTGTTTTTT.

The chain has TRBV19 and TRBJ1-1; possible D gene TRBD1, 6 bases. The length of the CDR3 is 16 residues. The ends were cut back, 4 bases at V and 1 base at J, with 16 bases in the middle. Looked up from germline, CDR1 is LNHDA and CDR2 is SQIVND (reference sequence). The chain's CDR3 is CASSRRTVTRNTEAFF. CDR3 DNA sequence: TGTGCCAGTAGTAGGAGGACAGTTACGAGGAACACTGAAGCTTTCTTT.

This chain uses TRBV5-1 with TRBJ2-3; D is undetermined. This CDR3 region has 14 residues. Germline lookup yields CDR1 SGHRS and CDR2 YFSETQ. The V and J ends lost 2 bases and 0 bases respectively, with 7 bases between them. Here the CDR3 reads CASSFEVSTDTQYF. The CDR3 region has the DNA TGCGCCAGCAGCTTCGAGGTCAGCACAGATACGCAGTATTTT.

The V gene is TRBV4-1, the J gene TRBJ1-1; the D is unclear. V was clipped by 0 bases and J by 5 bases, with 7 bases between them. CDR3 size: 13 residues. Germline V lookup: CDR1 MGHRA, CDR2 YSYEKL. The DNA for the CDR3 is TGCGCCAGCAGCCAAGATGAGCGAACTGAAGCTTTCTTT. It translates to CASSQDERTEAFF.

Only a few counts were recorded for this clone. The gene calls are TRBV12-3 or TRBV12-4 and TRBJ2-1; weak D call: TRBD2 (6 bases). The germline V and J ends were trimmed by 8 bases and 9 bases, with 11 bases remaining between them. The CDR3 runs to 11 residues. The CDR3 spells CASRWGVEQFF. The CDR3 nucleotides are TGTGCCAGCCGATGGGGGGTTGAGCAGTTCTTC.

V and J are TRBV18 and TRBJ1-4; the D is unclear. This CDR3 spans 14 amino acids. The V end lost 3 bases, the J end lost 5 bases, and 10 bases lay between the germline ends. Germline values: CDR1 KGHSH, CDR2 LQKENI. The CDR3 region has the DNA TGTGCCAGCTCACCGATCGGGGTGAATGAAAAACTGTTTTTT. Its translation: CASSPIGVNEKLFF.

This chain joins TRBV11-2 and TRBJ1-1; TRBD1 matches at 8 bases. Germline assignment: CDR1 SGHAT and CDR2 FQNNGV. V shed 6 bases, J shed 1 base, and the junction held 4 bases outside the gene matches. CDR3 size: 14 residues. The DNA of the CDR3 is TGTGCCAGCAGGTGGACAGGGAAGAACACTGAAGCTTTCTTT. Its protein product is CASRWTGKNTEAFF.

This chain joins TRBV4-2 and TRBJ2-7; unclear D gene. Per germline, CDR1 LGHNA and CDR2 YNFKEQ. V was pared by 3 bases and J by 2 bases, with 14 bases between. CDR3 length equals 15 residues. DNA for the CDR3: TGTGCCAGCAGCCAGGTTCTCGACTCTGCCTACGAGCAGTACTTC. As protein: CASSQVLDSAYEQYF.

This sequence joins TRBV14 and TRBJ1-3; TRBD1 might be the D (5 bases). CDR1 is SGHDN, CDR2 FVKESK, per germline. The CDR3 consists of 17 residues. Trimming stripped 4 bases from V and 0 bases from J, with 16 bases between. The CDR3 bases are TGTGCCAGCAGCCCACTCGTGGGGCCTACCTCTGGAAACACCATATATTTT. Its translation: CASSPLVGPTSGNTIYF.

The rearrangement uses TRBV7-9 and TRBJ2-7; 7 bases agree with TRBD1. V was clipped by 6 bases and J by 0 bases; unmatched bases: 8. There are 15 residues in the CDR3. Germline lookup yields CDR1 SEHNR and CDR2 FQNEAQ (reference sequence). For the CDR3, the DNA is TGTGCCAGCAGTCGAACAGGGGCACGCTCCTACGAGCAGTACTTC. It encodes CASSRTGARSYEQYF. Combining the CDR3 with reference TRBV7-9 and TRBJ2-7 gives the whole variable domain DTGVSQNPRHKITKRGQNVTFRCDPISEHNRLYWYRQTLGQGPEFLTYFQNEAQLEKSRLLSDRFSAERPKGSFSTLEIQRTEQGDSAMYLCASSRTGARSYEQYFGPGTRLTVT.

Notes on this clone: This same CDR3 is encoded by further DNA sequences in the sample. The chain has TRBV4-2 and TRBJ2-1, with D perhaps matching TRBD1 (6 bases). The germline CDR1 and CDR2 sequences are LGHNA and YNFKEQ. V lost 1 base and J lost 5, with 9 bases in between. This CDR3 region has 14 residues. For the CDR3, the DNA is TGTGCCAGCAGCCAAGTCGGACAGAACAATGAGCAGTTCTTC. It encodes CASSQVGQNNEQFF.